This TCR beta chain was identified during a study of shared clonotypes between healthy human individuals. For this clone: Antigen unknown.

Study results and limitations: Sampling was confined to blood; repertoires within tissues likely differ. Among donors, the sharing of clonotypes was expected to be influenced by sequencing depth.

Repertoires were generated with immunoSEQ multiplex PCR, while TCRdb's copy carries only in-frame clones and drops some. The table shows about 2.5 million clones, with under 95% occurring only once. Sequences were obtained from naive CD4+ T cells from PBMCs. Subset meaning: CD45RA+ positively selected. This receptor was taken from a man aged 18 to 30 in good health. Some clones in this sample may be carry-over from other donors' samples.

The CDR3 bases are TGTGCCAGCAGCCCGCGACAGGGATGGGCCTATGGCTACACCTTC. This codes for CASSPRQGWAYGYTF. This rearrangement joins TRBV9 to TRBJ1-2, with TRBD1 matching over 7 bases. The germline V gene has CDR1 SGDLS and CDR2 YYNGEE. The CDR3 extends over 15 amino acids. The V segment lost 4 bases and the J segment 4 bases; nucleotides outside the gene matches: 10. The full variable domain, completed using reference TRBV9 and TRBJ1-2, is DSGVTQTPKHLITATGQRVTLRCSPRSGDLSVYWYQQSLDQGLQFLIQYYNGEERAKGNILERFSAQQFPDLHSELNLSSLELGDSALYFCASSPRQGWAYGYTFGSGTRLTVV.